The rows below give T cell receptor beta chains drawn from one sample of a study of OX40 agonist ivuxolimab in advanced cancers. Libraries were prepared by immunoSEQ multiplex PCR; TCRdb keeps only in-frame clonotypes and omits some of them. The sample yields roughly 59,000 clones, around 85% seen once. The source was CD4+ or CD8+ T cells sorted from blood, collected in a trial of the OX40 agonist ivuxolimab. All receptors derive from an adult with an advanced solid tumor such as melanoma, head and neck, liver or kidney cancer. The CDR3 runs from the conserved cysteine through the conserved F or W. A D gene is named only where the DNA matches it firmly. Clone size, where shown, is once, few, many, or a class for clones that have expanded.

NA	TRBJ1-2	TRBV18	NA	CASSLDRRTYGYTF	TGTGCCAGCTCACTCGACAGGAGAACTTATGGCTACACCTTC
NA	TRBJ2-5	TRBV5-6	NA	CASSLVPAQETQYF	TGTGCCAGCAGCTTGGTGCCAGCCCAAGAGACCCAGTACTTC
NA	TRBJ1-5	TRBV4-1	NA	CASSQDSVVVSNQPQHF	TGCGCCAGCAGCCAAGACTCGGTGGTTGTTAGCAATCAGCCCCAGCATTTT
NA	TRBJ1-6	TRBV30	NA	CAWTRGKSYNSPLHF	TGTGCCTGGACACGGGGGAAGTCCTATAATTCACCCCTCCACTTT
NA	TRBJ1-2	TRBV27	NA	CASRTGGEPNYGYTF	TGTGCCAGCAGAACGGGGGGGGAACCGAACTATGGCTACACCTTC
NA	TRBJ2-7	TRBV2	NA	CASSEGIQSYEQYF	TGTGCCAGCAGTGAAGGGATTCAGTCCTACGAGCAGTACTTC
NA	TRBJ1-6	TRBV10-3	few	CAISESATANNSPLHF	TGTGCCATCAGTGAGTCAGCAACAGCTAATAATTCACCCCTCCACTTT
TRBD1	TRBJ1-5	TRBV20-1	NA	CSAGGDSEQHF	TGCAGTGCTGGGGGGGACAGTGAACAGCATTTT
NA	TRBJ2-3	TRBV5-1	NA	CASSSEARTQRPQYF	TGCGCCAGCAGCTCAGAAGCTAGGACTCAGAGGCCGCAGTATTTT
TRBD1	TRBJ2-2	TRBV5-6	once	CASRHGQGEHRGAVF	TGTGCCAGCAGGCACGGACAGGGCGAACACCGGGGAGCTGTTTTT
NA	TRBJ2-2	TRBV30	NA	CACNPATTNTGELFF	TGTGCCTGCAACCCGGCAACAACGAACACCGGGGAGCTGTTTTTT
NA	TRBJ2-3	TRBV11-2	NA	CASSSGQNNPSTDTQYF	TGTGCCAGCAGCTCAGGCCAGAATAACCCTAGCACAGATACGCAGTATTTT
NA	TRBJ2-7	TRBV18	NA	CASSPSGSYEQYF	TGTGCCAGCTCACCTAGTGGCAGCTACGAGCAGTACTTC
NA	TRBJ2-7	TRBV18	NA	CASSPIRSYEQYF	TGTGCCAGCTCACCGATACGCTCCTACGAGCAGTACTTC
NA	TRBJ1-4	TRBV7-9	NA	CASSFGVNEKLFF	TGTGCCAGCAGCTTCGGCGTTAATGAAAAACTGTTTTTT
NA	TRBJ1-1	TRBV15	many	CATSRGRQGNEAFF	TGTGCCACCAGCAGAGGTAGGCAGGGGAATGAAGCTTTCTTT
TRBD1	TRBJ2-7	TRBV19	once	CASSVQGTSYEQYF	TGTGCCAGTAGCGTACAGGGGACCTCCTACGAGCAGTACTTC
NA	TRBJ2-3	TRBV2	once	CASSERARETSTDTQYF	TGTGCCAGCAGTGAACGGGCGAGGGAGACTAGCACAGATACGCAGTATTTT
TRBD2	TRBJ2-3	TRBV7-2	NA	CASSRDHLAGGPLAYF	TGTGCCAGCAGCAGAGACCACCTAGCGGGGGGGCCGTTGGCGTATTTT
NA	TRBJ1-6	TRBV6-1	NA	CASSEWDNSPLHF	TGTGCCAGCAGTGAATGGGATAATTCACCCCTCCACTTT
NA	TRBJ1-1	TRBV4-1	NA	CASSQPKGLGNTEAFF	TGCGCCAGCAGCCAACCCAAGGGTCTGGGGAACACTGAAGCTTTCTTT
NA	TRBJ1-1	TRBV6-1	NA	CASSVVRRPSTEAFF	TGTGCCAGCAGTGTAGTACGGCGGCCAAGCACTGAAGCTTTCTTT
TRBD2	TRBJ2-5	TRBV29-1	NA	CSVRNRSGGETQYF	TGCAGCGTTCGTAATAGGAGCGGGGGGGAGACCCAGTACTTC
NA	TRBJ1-1	TRBV10-3	few	CAIAGEVDTEAFF	TGTGCCATCGCCGGGGAGGTCGACACTGAAGCTTTCTTT
TRBD2	TRBJ2-5	TRBV2	NA	CASSEGQRGGETQYF	TGTGCCAGCAGTGAAGGACAGCGGGGGGGAGAGACCCAGTACTTC
NA	TRBJ2-3	TRBV4-2	few	CASSQESVIDTQYF	TGTGCCAGCAGCCAAGAATCCGTAATAGATACGCAGTATTTT
NA	TRBJ2-2	TRBV6-5	NA	CASSYSGGRNTGELFF	TGTGCCAGCAGTTACTCGGGGGGGCGGAACACCGGGGAGCTGTTTTTT
TRBD2	TRBJ2-1	TRBV27	NA	CASSLKVAGAGTQFF	TGTGCCAGCAGTTTAAAGGTAGCGGGGGCCGGTACTCAGTTCTTC
NA	TRBJ2-6	TRBV30	NA	CAWSVVANVLTF	TGTGCCTGGAGCGTAGTGGCCAACGTCCTGACTTTC
TRBD1	TRBJ1-3	TRBV6-1	NA	CASSDRVGYTIYF	TGTGCCAGCAGCGACAGGGTCGGGTACACCATATATTTT
NA	TRBJ2-7	TRBV4-1	NA	CASSQGVGGSQYF	TGCGCCAGCAGCCAAGGAGTAGGGGGAAGTCAGTACTTC
TRBD1	TRBJ1-3	TRBV19	once	CATADRSSGNTIYF	TGTGCCACCGCGGACAGGTCATCTGGAAACACCATATATTTT
NA	TRBJ2-7	TRBV6-5	NA	CASSGGHNSYEQYF	TGTGCCAGCAGTGGAGGACACAATTCCTACGAGCAGTACTTC
NA	TRBJ2-2	TRBV27	NA	CASSLSGFPNTGELFF	TGTGCCAGCAGTTTATCAGGGTTTCCGAACACCGGGGAGCTGTTTTTT
TRBD1	TRBJ1-2	TRBV7-3	NA	CASSSPTGGGYGYTF	TGTGCCAGCAGCTCCCCGACAGGGGGCGGCTATGGCTACACCTTC
NA	TRBJ1-1	TRBV6-5	few	CASSFGLWGTEAFF	TGTGCCAGCAGTTTCGGCCTATGGGGCACTGAAGCTTTCTTT
TRBD2	TRBJ2-5	TRBV5-5	NA	CASSPHTSGGETQYF	TGTGCCAGCAGCCCCCATACTAGCGGGGGGGAGACCCAGTACTTC
NA	TRBJ2-5	TRBV5-8	NA	CASSTAQLTETQYF	TGTGCCAGCAGCACCGCCCAGTTAACGGAGACCCAGTACTTC
NA	TRBJ1-3	TRBV4-3	NA	CASSQGLSGNTIYF	TGCGCCAGCAGCCAGGGCCTCTCTGGAAACACCATATATTTT
NA	TRBJ2-3	TRBV5-1	NA	CASSRSASTDTQYF	TGCGCCAGCAGCCGTTCAGCTAGCACAGATACGCAGTATTTT
NA	TRBJ1-3	TRBV4-1	NA	CASSQEAESGNTIYF	TGCGCCAGCAGCCAAGAAGCGGAGTCCGGAAACACCATATATTTT
TRBD1	TRBJ2-4	TRBV5-5	NA	CASSWSTGVGKNIQYF	TGTGCCAGCAGCTGGAGTACAGGGGTTGGCAAAAACATTCAGTACTTC
TRBD2	TRBJ2-3	TRBV4-2	few	CASSRFRGGGTQYF	TGTGCCAGCAGCCGTTTTCGGGGGGGCGGAACGCAGTATTTT